Presented here are 27 T cell receptor beta chains from one specimen sequenced in a study of Ad26.COV2.S vaccination and SARS-CoV-2 variants. TCRdb keeps only in-frame clones here, not all; method: immunoSEQ multiplex PCR. The repertoire includes about 180,000 clones, about 83% of them detected once, and around 6.3% sits in the top ten. The sample here was peripheral blood, taken after recovery from COVID-19. The receptors were gathered from a human donor who had recovered from COVID-19.

This chain joins TRBV28 and TRBJ1-1; no clear D gene. The V end lost 6 bases, the J end lost 0 bases, and 5 bases lay between the germline ends. There are 12 residues in the CDR3. Germline CDR1 and CDR2: MDHEN and SYDVKM. The CDR3, as DNA: TGTGCCAGCAGGGCCTTGAACACTGAAGCTTTCTTT. It translates to CASRALNTEAFF.

V usage is TRBV7-3 and J usage is TRBJ2-7, with D perhaps being TRBD1 or TRBD2 (5 bases each). Germline CDR1 SGHTA, CDR2 FQGTGA. The CDR3 is 13 residues long. V was pared by 3 bases and J by 3 bases, with 9 bases between. CDR3 sequence (DNA): TGTGCCAGCAGCTTGGGGGACCGCTACGAGCAGTACTTC. It is translated as CASSLGDRYEQYF. Full variable domain (missing parts from reference TRBV7-3 and TRBJ2-7): GAGVSQTPSNKVTEKGKYVELRCDPISGHTALYWYRQSLGQGPEFLIYFQGTGAADDSGLPNDRFFAVRPEGSVSTLKIQRTERGDSAVYLCASSLGDRYEQYFGPGTRLTVT.

CDR3 loop: CASEGAALRVDTQYF. CDR3 DNA: TGTGCCAGCGAGGGGGCGGCCTTGAGGGTAGATACGCAGTATTTT. This sequence joins TRBV7-9 and TRBJ2-3; TRBD1 matches 7 bases. Germline CDR1 is SEHNR and CDR2 is FQNEAQ (reference sequence). CDR3 length: 15 amino acids. V trimming: 8 bases; J trimming: 5 bases; junction bases outside the gene matches: 13.

The chain joins TRBV5-4 to TRBJ1-1; TRBD1 aligns across 7 bases. This CDR3 contains 15 residues. Germline V gene sequence: CDR1 SGHNT, CDR2 YYREEE (reference sequence). The V segment lost 1 base and the J segment 4 bases; nucleotides outside the gene matches: 7. The CDR3 protein is CASSLKGTEPTEAFF. CDR3 in DNA: TGTGCCAGCAGCTTGAAGGGGACAGAGCCCACTGAAGCTTTCTTT.

The rearrangement uses TRBV6-5 and TRBJ1-3; D remains unclear. This CDR3 region has 15 residues. Germline assignment: CDR1 MNHEY and CDR2 SVGAGI. V was trimmed by 2 bases and J by 0 bases, leaving 8 bases between them. CDR3 region: CASSYGLLSGNTIYF. As DNA, the CDR3 is TGTGCCAGCAGTTACGGGCTTCTCTCTGGAAACACCATATATTTT.

CDR3 region: CASSHSGTSGGAPETQYF. As DNA, the CDR3 is TGTGCCAGCAGCCACTCCGGGACTAGCGGGGGGGCCCCAGAGACCCAGTACTTC. This chain uses TRBV4-2 with TRBJ2-5; 16 nucleotides match TRBD2. With 3 bases clipped from V and 4 bases from J, the junction kept 8 bases outside the gene matches. The germline V gene encodes CDR1 LGHNA and CDR2 YNFKEQ. The CDR3 has 18 amino acids.

The chain employs TRBV19 and TRBJ2-5, with D uncertain. The V and J ends lost 3 bases and 2 bases respectively, with 13 bases between them. Germline-derived CDR1 and CDR2 are LNHDA and SQIVND (reference sequence). CDR3 size: 15 residues. The CDR3 reads CASSIGIGFQETQYF. CDR3 nucleotides: TGTGCCAGTAGTATCGGAATTGGATTTCAAGAGACCCAGTACTTC.

This rearrangement joins TRBV5-1 to TRBJ1-6; D is perhaps TRBD1 (5 bases). The CDR3 extends over 15 amino acids. V lost 0 bases and J 15 bases, leaving 19 bases between the germline ends. CDR1 SGHRS and CDR2 YFSETQ come from the germline V gene. The CDR3 bases are TGCGCCAGCAGCTTGGAGGCCAGGTCCTCTGGACACCTCCACTTT. Amino acid sequence: CASSLEARSSGHLHF.

As concerns this clone: The sample carries other DNA sequences with the same CDR3. The chain has TRBV9 and TRBJ1-3; no reliable D call. Germline loops: CDR1 SGDLS, CDR2 YYNGEE. Deletions cut 0 bases from V and 0 bases from J, with 7 bases between. The CDR3 is made up of 15 amino acids. The CDR3 loop is CASSVESGSGNTIYF. CDR3 DNA sequence: TGTGCCAGCAGCGTAGAATCAGGCTCTGGAAACACCATATATTTT.

The gene calls are TRBV5-1 and TRBJ2-1; TRBD2 agrees at 13 bases. Germline CDR1 is SGHRS and CDR2 is YFSETQ. The V and J ends lost 4 bases and 10 bases, in that order; junction bases with no gene match: 5. The CDR3 has 14 residues. Here the CDR3 reads CASSGGLAGNEQFF. In nucleotides, the CDR3 is TGCGCCAGCAGCGGGGGACTAGCGGGAAACGAGCAGTTCTTC.

This sequence joins TRBV5-6 and TRBJ2-7; D call uncertain. The CDR3 is made up of 13 amino acids. Looked up from germline, CDR1 is SGHDT and CDR2 is YYEEEE. V lost 0 bases and J 5 bases, leaving 9 bases between the germline ends. CDR3 coding DNA: TGTGCCAGCAGCTTGGGGGCCTCGGACGAGCAGTACTTC. Residues: CASSLGASDEQYF.

V gene TRBV29-1 combines with J gene TRBJ1-5, with 10 bases aligning to TRBD1. V gave up 6 bases and J gave up 7 bases; unmatched junction bases: 9. The germline gives CDR1 SQVTM, CDR2 ANQGSEA. The CDR3 runs to 14 residues. In DNA, the CDR3 is TGCAGCGTGGCGGCCGGGACAGGGGAACAGCCCCAGCATTTT. It translates to CSVAAGTGEQPQHF.

This clone was counted only a few times. This rearrangement joins TRBV28 to TRBJ1-5; D is unclear. Between the trimmed V and J ends, which lost 2 bases and 7 bases, there was a span of 12 bases. CDR3 length: 14 residues. Germline-derived CDR1 and CDR2 are MDHEN and SYDVKM. The chain's CDR3 is CASSLGSSEQPQHF. The CDR3 DNA reads as TGTGCCAGCAGTTTAGGCTCTTCGGAACAGCCCCAGCATTTT.

CDR3 nucleotide sequence: TGCGCCAGCAGCTTGGAGTTCAATGAGCAGTTCTTC. This translates into CASSLEFNEQFF. The rearrangement links TRBV5-1 to TRBJ2-1; D call uncertain. CDR1 is SGHRS and CDR2 is YFSETQ in the germline V gene. The V end was cut by 0 bases, the J end by 6 bases, with 4 bases between. CDR3 length equals 12 residues.

This chain uses TRBV15 with TRBJ1-2; no definite D call. V dropped 0 bases and J dropped 7 bases, with 15 bases sitting between them. This CDR3 comprises 15 residues. In germline, CDR1 is LNHNV, CDR2 YYDKDF (reference sequence). CDR3 protein: CATSRDSRSLGGYTF. CDR3 DNA sequence: TGTGCCACCAGCAGAGATAGCAGGTCTCTAGGTGGCTACACCTTC. The full variable domain, completed using reference TRBV15 and TRBJ1-2, is DAMVIQNPRYQVTQFGKPVTLSCSQTLNHNVMYWYQQKSSQAPKLLFHYYDKDFNNEADTPDNFQSRRPNTSFCFLDIRSPGLGDTAMYLCATSRDSRSLGGYTFGSGTRLTVV.

The CDR3 DNA reads TGTGCCAGCAGTTTATCCAGGGAGCACGAGCAGTACTTC. It encodes CASSLSREHEQYF. The chain has TRBV27 and TRBJ2-7; D is possibly TRBD1 or TRBD2 (5 bases each). Per the germline V gene, CDR1 is MNHEY and CDR2 is SMNVEV (reference sequence). The CDR3 is made up of 13 amino acids. V was trimmed by 0 bases and J by 5 bases, leaving 8 bases between them.

This clone has just one count. The chain recombines TRBV25-1 with TRBJ2-2; TRBD2 aligns across 7 bases. CDR1 MGHDK and CDR2 SYGVNS come from the germline V gene. The V gene end was trimmed by 1 base and the J gene end by 3 bases; junction bases not matched to a gene: 11. The CDR3 totals 18 residues. The CDR3 loop reads CASSELLSGPIDTGELFF. CDR3 nucleotide sequence: TGTGCCAGCAGTGAATTGCTTAGCGGGCCCATCGACACCGGGGAGCTGTTTTTT.

The chain uses TRBV3-1 (or the pseudogene TRBV3-2) and TRBJ1-6, with TRBD1 matching 9 bases. Trimming cost V 4 bases and J 10 bases; bases outside gene matches: 8. The CDR3 runs 15 residues. Per the germline V gene, CDR1 is LGHDT and CDR2 is YNNKEL (reference sequence). CDR3 in amino acids: CASSPTGTGTSPLHF. CDR3 coding DNA: TGTGCCAGCAGCCCTACCGGGACAGGGACCTCACCCCTCCACTTT.

This chain links TRBV5-1 with TRBJ1-2, with D tentatively TRBD1 (6 bases). Germline CDR1 and CDR2: SGHRS and YFSETQ. V was trimmed by 0 bases and J by 7 bases, leaving 16 bases between them. The CDR3 loop spans 15 amino acids. The CDR3: CASSLDPTGIVGYTF. DNA for the CDR3: TGCGCCAGCAGCTTGGACCCGACAGGAATAGTTGGCTACACCTTC.

The chain is built from TRBV6-2 or TRBV6-3 and TRBJ2-7, with TRBD2 matching over 9 bases. CDR1 is MNHEY, CDR2 SVGEGT, per germline. Trimming cost V 2 bases and J 5 bases; bases outside gene matches: 13. The CDR3 is 17 residues long. The CDR3 reads CASSYPPAAGGPNEQYF. The CDR3 nucleotides are TGTGCCAGCAGTTACCCCCCTGCGGCGGGAGGGCCCAACGAGCAGTACTTC.

This chain uses TRBV18 with TRBJ2-7; 8 bases map to TRBD1. V shed 2 bases and J 4 bases; nucleotides not matched to a gene: 7. CDR3 size: 15 residues. In germline, CDR1 is KGHSH, CDR2 LQKENI. The CDR3, as DNA: TGTGCCAGCTCACCAGGGCGGACAGGGTCATACGAGCAGTACTTC. The encoded protein is CASSPGRTGSYEQYF.

In this sample, this clone turned up once. The V call is TRBV4-1, the J call TRBJ2-1, with 9 bases aligning to TRBD2. The CDR3 loop spans 16 amino acids. Trimming at V came to 2 bases and at J to 6 bases, leaving 8 bases not matched to a gene. The V gene's germline CDR1 is MGHRA and CDR2 YSYEKL. CDR3 DNA: TGCGCCAGCAGCCAAATTACCGGGACTAGCCCCAATGAGCAGTTCTTC. This translates into CASSQITGTSPNEQFF.

The J gene is TRBJ2-7, the V gene TRBV28; 8 bases map to TRBD1. The V segment lost 5 bases and the J segment 7 bases; nucleotides outside the gene matches: 10. The CDR3 contains 14 residues. The V gene's germline CDR1 is MDHEN and CDR2 SYDVKM. The chain's CDR3 is CASSPRTGGGEQYF. The CDR3 DNA reads TGTGCCAGCAGTCCCCGAACAGGGGGTGGGGAGCAGTACTTC.

This chain joins TRBV9 and TRBJ2-1; TRBD2 matches at 11 bases. This CDR3 is 15 amino acids long. V trimming: 4 bases; J trimming: 3 bases; junction bases outside the gene matches: 3. Germline loops: CDR1 SGDLS, CDR2 YYNGEE. The CDR3 sequence is CASSSGTSGYNEQFF. CDR3 sequence (DNA): TGTGCCAGCAGCTCCGGGACTAGCGGCTACAATGAGCAGTTCTTC.

The sample holds one count of this clone. V and J are TRBV27 and TRBJ1-6; D perhaps matches TRBD1 (6 bases). CDR3 length: 17 amino acids. Germline CDR1 MNHEY, CDR2 SMNVEV (reference sequence). V was trimmed by 6 bases and J by 5 bases, leaving 20 bases between them. The CDR3 nucleotides read TGTGCCAGCAGAAACCATCTGGGAGGGGGAAATAATTCACCCCTCCACTTT. Its translation is CASRNHLGGGNNSPLHF.

V usage is TRBV7-2 and J usage is TRBJ2-5; D gene uncertain. This CDR3 is built from 15 residues. Germline-derived CDR1 and CDR2 are SGHTA and FQGNSA. V lost 4 bases to trimming and J lost 3 bases, with 15 bases between them. CDR3 DNA sequence: TGTGCCAGCAGCTCAGGTTTGGGCTGGGAAGAGACCCAGTACTTC. Protein: CASSSGLGWEETQYF.

Regarding this clone: Other DNA variants within this sample encode the same CDR3. The chain recombines TRBV24-1 with TRBJ2-3, with TRBD1 matching over 11 bases. CDR3 length: 16 amino acids. After removal of 2 bases from V and 4 bases from J, the junction contained 4 bases not matched to a gene. CDR1 is KGHDR, CDR2 SFDVKD, per germline. CDR3: CATSDWDRGYSDTQYF. The CDR3 coding sequence is TGTGCCACCAGTGATTGGGACAGGGGGTATTCAGATACGCAGTATTTT.